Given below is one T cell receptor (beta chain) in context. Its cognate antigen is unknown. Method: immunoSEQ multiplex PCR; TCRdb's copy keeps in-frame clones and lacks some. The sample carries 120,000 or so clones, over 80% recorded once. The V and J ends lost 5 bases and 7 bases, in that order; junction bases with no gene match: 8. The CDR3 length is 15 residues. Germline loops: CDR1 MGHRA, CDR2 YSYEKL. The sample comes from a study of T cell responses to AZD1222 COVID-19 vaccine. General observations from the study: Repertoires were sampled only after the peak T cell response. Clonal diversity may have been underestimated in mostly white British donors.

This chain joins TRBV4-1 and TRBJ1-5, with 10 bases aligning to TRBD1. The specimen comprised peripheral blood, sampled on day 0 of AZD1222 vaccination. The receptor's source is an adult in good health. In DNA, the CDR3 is TGCGCCAGCAGCTTGCGGACAGGGGGAGGACAGCCCCAGCATTTT. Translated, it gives CASSLRTGGGQPQHF.